The 10 T cell receptor beta chains below come from one sample, sequenced in a study of Tregs in tolerant kidney transplant recipients. Clones were sequenced by immunoSEQ multiplex PCR, and TCRdb holds only the in-frame ones, with some missing. The table records about 72,000 clones, 92% of them present only once. The sequenced sample was CD8+ T cells from blood, obtained before the transplant. The receptors were sampled from a human donor who received a combined kidney and bone marrow transplant.

This clone was detected a few times. The chain uses TRBV6-6 and TRBJ1-1, with D possibly matching TRBD1 (5 bases). The CDR3 runs to 13 residues. Germline lookup yields CDR1 MNHNY and CDR2 SVGAGI (reference sequence). The V end was cut by 6 bases, the J end by 0 bases, with 8 bases between. The chain's CDR3 is CASSRQLNTEAFF. The CDR3 DNA sequence: TGTGCCAGCAGCCGACAGTTGAACACTGAAGCTTTCTTT.

The V and J genes are TRBV14 and TRBJ2-7; weak D call: TRBD2 (6 bases). Germline CDR1 reads SGHDN; CDR2 reads FVKESK. Trimming removed 4 bases at V and 5 bases at J, with 18 bases between. The CDR3 has 15 amino acids. The CDR3 protein is CASSLLAGRLDEQYF. The CDR3 bases are TGTGCCAGCAGCCTATTGGCGGGAAGGTTAGACGAGCAGTACTTC.

The chain is built from TRBV7-9 and TRBJ1-1, with 9 bases lining up with TRBD1. This CDR3 is 17 amino acids long. V lost 5 bases to trimming and J lost 5 bases; unmatched junction nucleotides: 15. In germline, CDR1 is SEHNR, CDR2 FQNEAQ (reference sequence). CDR3 sequence (DNA): TGTGCCAGCAGCCCACGGGACAGGGCCCCAAGGGGGACTGAAGCTTTCTTT. This sequence encodes CASSPRDRAPRGTEAFF.

The chain uses TRBV5-1 and TRBJ2-5; the match to TRBD2 covers 9 bases. The DNA end favors TRBJ2-7, so the J call may be wrong. This CDR3 spans 14 amino acids. The germline V gene has CDR1 SGHRS and CDR2 YFSETQ. The CDR3 coding sequence is TGCGCCAGCAGCTTGGAAGCGGGAGGCTACGAGCAGTACTTC. It specifies CASSLEAGGYEQYF.

For the CDR3, the DNA is TGCGCCAGCAGCCCCCGTGGGCTATGGTTGTTCGGTGAAAAACTGTTTTTT. It encodes CASSPRGLWLFGEKLFF. This chain joins TRBV4-1 and TRBJ1-4; the D is unclear. Germline V lookup: CDR1 MGHRA, CDR2 YSYEKL. V lost 4 bases and J 7 bases, leaving 22 bases between the germline ends. This CDR3 is built from 17 residues.

The chain uses TRBV5-6 and TRBJ1-5; TRBD1 might be the D (5 bases). Deletions cut 0 bases from V and 4 bases from J, with 8 bases between. Germline V lookup: CDR1 SGHDT, CDR2 YYEEEE. The CDR3 spans 14 residues. CDR3 sequence: CASSLGTMNQPQHF. The CDR3 nucleotides read TGTGCCAGCAGCTTGGGGACAATGAATCAGCCCCAGCATTTT.

The genes are TRBV5-6 and TRBJ1-2; D is unresolved. CDR1 and CDR2 (germline): SGHDT, YYEEEE. V lost 4 bases and J 2 bases, leaving 12 bases between the germline ends. This CDR3 region has 14 residues. As DNA, the CDR3 is TGTGCCAGCAGCCTTGGCGGGCCGAACTATGGCTACACCTTC. Translating it yields CASSLGGPNYGYTF.

This chain uses TRBV7-9 with TRBJ2-1, with 7 bases identical to TRBD1. V shed 4 bases and J 4 bases; nucleotides not matched to a gene: 7. The CDR3 loop spans 15 amino acids. Looked up from germline, CDR1 is SEHNR and CDR2 is FQNEAQ (reference sequence). CDR3 in DNA: TGTGCCAGCAGCTCAGTGGACAGGATATACAATGAGCAGTTCTTC. It codes for CASSSVDRIYNEQFF. Complete variable domain (other parts from reference TRBV7-9 and TRBJ2-1): DTGVSQNPRHKITKRGQNVTFRCDPISEHNRLYWYRQTLGQGPEFLTYFQNEAQLEKSRLLSDRFSAERPKGSFSTLEIQRTEQGDSAMYLCASSSVDRIYNEQFFGPGTRLTVL.

The rearrangement uses TRBV5-4 and TRBJ2-7, with a weak D call TRBD1 (6 bases). This CDR3 spans 13 amino acids. Germline V gene lookup returns CDR1 SGHNT and CDR2 YYREEE (reference sequence). Trimming took 2 bases from V and 7 from J, leaving 13 bases between them. The CDR3 is CASSFSTGREQYF. The CDR3, as DNA: TGTGCCAGCAGCTTCTCGACAGGACGGGAGCAGTACTTC.

The rearrangement links TRBV15 to TRBJ1-2, with 9 bases fitting TRBD1. The germline gives CDR1 LNHNV, CDR2 YYDKDF (reference sequence). V dropped 1 base and J dropped 6; count of bases not matched to a gene: 6. CDR3 size: 15 residues. For the CDR3, the DNA is TGTGCCACCAGCAGAGCGGGACAGGGACCCCATGGCTACACCTTC. It yields the protein CATSRAGQGPHGYTF.